The 9 T cell receptor beta chains in this list originate from one sample, sequenced in a study of identical twins. TCRdb fed the 5' RACE reads into MiXCR, producing one record per CDR3 protein. This sample carries about 890,000 distinct CDR3 sequences, more than 9% of them seen once, and the ten largest clones take roughly 1.5%. These same data were also listed under a study on yellow fever vaccine responses in identical twins.

What was sequenced was PBMCs. The receptor set was obtained from a woman between 18 and 30 years old in good health.

This clonotype has a handful of counts. The chain combines TRBV16 with TRBJ1-5; the D gene is possibly TRBD1 (5 bases). Per the germline V gene, CDR1 is KGHSY and CDR2 is FQNENV. V was trimmed by 4 bases and J by 4 bases, leaving 20 bases between them. CDR3 length: 17 residues. CDR3 nucleotide sequence: TGTGCCAGCAGCCCCAACCTACACAAAAAGGGGAATCAGCCCCAGCATTTT. Its translation: CASSPNLHKKGNQPQHF.

The CDR3 DNA reads TGTGCCAGCAGCCAGGACTCGAGCGAGCAGTACGTC. This encodes CASSQDSSEQYV. The chain has TRBV13 and TRBJ2-7; TRBD2 is a possible D gene (5 bases). The germline V gene encodes CDR1 PRHDT and CDR2 FYEKMQ (reference sequence). Trimming cost V 5 bases and J 6 bases, with 11 bases left between them. This CDR3 region has 12 residues.

This clonotype has a handful of counts. The genes are TRBV20-1 and TRBJ2-3; D is perhaps TRBD2 (6 bases). From germline, CDR1 is DFQATT and CDR2 SNEGSKA (reference sequence). The ends were cut back, 6 bases at V and 5 bases at J, with 18 bases in the middle. The length of the CDR3 is 14 residues. The CDR3 bases are TGCAGTGCGGTGGCTGCGGGGCGGCGAGATACGCAGTATTTT. Translation: CSAVAAGRRDTQYF.

Here the CDR3 reads CSVATGGQTEAFF. CDR3 bases: TGCAGCGTTGCGACAGGGGGACAAACTGAAGCTTTCTTT. The chain combines TRBV29-1 with TRBJ1-1; 9 bases match TRBD1. V gave up 4 bases and J gave up 5 bases; unmatched junction bases: 5. CDR1 is SQVTM and CDR2 is ANQGSEA in the germline V gene. The CDR3 length is 13 residues.

The rearrangement links TRBV13 to TRBJ2-1; D unresolved. The V end was cut by 5 bases, the J end by 5 bases, with 13 bases between. The germline gives CDR1 PRHDT, CDR2 FYEKMQ (reference sequence). CDR3 length: 14 amino acids. The CDR3 reads CASSPRDKHNEQFF. The CDR3 region has the DNA TGTGCCAGCAGCCCTCGTGACAAACACAATGAGCAGTTCTTC.

The chain has TRBV18 and TRBJ2-2; TRBD1 aligns across 8 bases. The CDR3 has 15 amino acids. With 3 bases clipped from V and 5 bases from J, the junction kept 5 bases outside the gene matches. The germline CDR1 and CDR2 sequences are KGHSH and LQKENI. The CDR3: CASSPDRDETGELFF. CDR3 coding DNA: TGTGCCAGCTCACCGGACAGGGACGAGACCGGGGAGCTGTTTTTT.

This clonotype showed up just a few times. The chain combines TRBV11-1 with TRBJ2-6; 10 bases line up with TRBD1. This CDR3 is 18 amino acids long. Unmatched junction bases numbered 6, after V lost 4 bases and J lost 0 bases. Germline V gives CDR1 SGHAT, CDR2 FQDESV (reference sequence). This chain's CDR3 is CASSSGTGVFSGANVLTF. The CDR3 DNA sequence: TGTGCCAGCAGCTCCGGGACAGGGGTTTTCTCTGGGGCCAACGTCCTGACTTTC.

There are a few counts of this clonotype. V usage is TRBV10-2 and J usage is TRBJ2-3, with TRBD2 matching over 7 bases. CDR3 length: 14 residues. The trim removed 7 bases at V and 4 bases at J, leaving 8 bases unmatched. In germline, CDR1 is WSHSY, CDR2 SAAADI. The DNA of the CDR3 is TGCGCCAGCAACTCGCAGGGAGGGTCAGATACGCAGTATTTT. It yields the protein CASNSQGGSDTQYF.

This clonotype was observed many times. This chain joins TRBV25-1 and TRBJ1-6, with D hard to call. Germline V gives CDR1 MGHDK, CDR2 SYGVNS. V lost 3 bases to trimming and J lost 9 bases, with 9 bases between them. There are 13 residues in the CDR3. DNA for the CDR3: TGTGCCAGCAGTGATATTGCAGCTTCACCCCTCCACTTT. Protein sequence: CASSDIAASPLHF.